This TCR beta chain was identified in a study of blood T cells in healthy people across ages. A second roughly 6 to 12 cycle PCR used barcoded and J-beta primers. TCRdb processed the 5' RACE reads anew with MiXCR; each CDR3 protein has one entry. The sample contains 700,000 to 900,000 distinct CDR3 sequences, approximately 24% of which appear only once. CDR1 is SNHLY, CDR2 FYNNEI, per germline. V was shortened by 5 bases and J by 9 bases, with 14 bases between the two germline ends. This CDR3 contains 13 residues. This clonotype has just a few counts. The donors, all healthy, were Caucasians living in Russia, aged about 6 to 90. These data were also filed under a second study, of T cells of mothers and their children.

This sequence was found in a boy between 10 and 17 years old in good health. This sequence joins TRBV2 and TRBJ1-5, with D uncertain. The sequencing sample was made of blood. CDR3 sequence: CASSRIGQGPQHF. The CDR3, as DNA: TGTGCCAGCAGTCGCATCGGCCAAGGGCCCCAGCATTTT.